Below, one T cell receptor (beta chain) is given with its context. CDR1 is SGHVS and CDR2 is FQNEAQ in the germline V gene. CDR3 length: 18 amino acids. Unmatched junction bases numbered 13, after V lost 2 bases and J lost 3 bases. These data originate in a study of blood T cell repertoires in COVID-19. Background on the study: The analysed material was cDNA or gDNA that came from T cells, B-cell-depleted T cells, or PBMCs.

Per the original methods: The authors estimated nucleated cell counts from reference gene primer amplification. Sequencing used immunoSEQ multiplex PCR; TCRdb keeps in-frame clones, though not all of them. For V, J and clone size, that table is used; D and trimming come from the DNA. The sample records approximately 150,000 clones, more than 70% being singletons. The gene calls are TRBV7-8 and TRBJ2-3; 8 nucleotides match TRBD2. The sample comprised peripheral blood. The receptor was isolated from a human donor in a cohort sampled during active COVID-19. CDR3 sequence: CASSLFPAGAPTTDTQYF. The CDR3 DNA sequence: TGTGCCAGCAGCTTATTTCCAGCGGGGGCCCCGACGACAGATACGCAGTATTTT.